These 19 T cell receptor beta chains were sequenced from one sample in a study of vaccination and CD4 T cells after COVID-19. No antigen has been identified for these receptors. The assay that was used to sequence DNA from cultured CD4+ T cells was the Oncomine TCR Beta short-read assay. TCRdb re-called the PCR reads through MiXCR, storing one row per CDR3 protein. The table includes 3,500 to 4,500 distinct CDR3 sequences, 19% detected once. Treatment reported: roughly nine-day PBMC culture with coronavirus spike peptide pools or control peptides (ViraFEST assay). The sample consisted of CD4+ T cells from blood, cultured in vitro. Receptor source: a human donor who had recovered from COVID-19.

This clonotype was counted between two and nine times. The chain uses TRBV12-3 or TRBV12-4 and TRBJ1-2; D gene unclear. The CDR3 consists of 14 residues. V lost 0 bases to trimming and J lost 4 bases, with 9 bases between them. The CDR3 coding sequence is TGTGCCAGCAGTTTAGCAGGCAGTTCCTATGGCTACACCTTC. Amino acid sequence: CASSLAGSSYGYTF.

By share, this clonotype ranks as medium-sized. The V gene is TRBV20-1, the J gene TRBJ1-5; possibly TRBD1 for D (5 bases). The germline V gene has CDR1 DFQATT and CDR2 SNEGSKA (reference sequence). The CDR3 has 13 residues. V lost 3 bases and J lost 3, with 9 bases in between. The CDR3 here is CSASQGPNQPQHF. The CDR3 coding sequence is TGCAGTGCTAGTCAGGGCCCCAATCAGCCCCAGCATTTT.

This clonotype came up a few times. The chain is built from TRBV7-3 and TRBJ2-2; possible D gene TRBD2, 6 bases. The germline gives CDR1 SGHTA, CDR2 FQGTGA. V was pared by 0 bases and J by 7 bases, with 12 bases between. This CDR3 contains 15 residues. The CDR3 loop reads CASSLTAGRYGELFF. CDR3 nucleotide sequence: TGTGCCAGCAGCTTAACGGCAGGGAGGTACGGGGAGCTGTTTTTT.

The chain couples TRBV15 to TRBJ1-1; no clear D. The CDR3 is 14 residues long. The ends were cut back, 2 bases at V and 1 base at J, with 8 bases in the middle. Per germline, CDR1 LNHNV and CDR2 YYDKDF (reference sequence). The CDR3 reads CATSRPAENTEAFF. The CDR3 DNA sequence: TGTGCCACCAGCAGACCGGCAGAGAACACTGAAGCTTTCTTT.

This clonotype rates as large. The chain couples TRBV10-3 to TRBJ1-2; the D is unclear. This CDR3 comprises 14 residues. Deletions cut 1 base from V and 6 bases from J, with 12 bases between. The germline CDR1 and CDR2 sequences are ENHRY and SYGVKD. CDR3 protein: CAISEYPRQHGYTF. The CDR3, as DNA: TGTGCCATCAGTGAGTATCCCCGGCAACATGGCTACACCTTC.

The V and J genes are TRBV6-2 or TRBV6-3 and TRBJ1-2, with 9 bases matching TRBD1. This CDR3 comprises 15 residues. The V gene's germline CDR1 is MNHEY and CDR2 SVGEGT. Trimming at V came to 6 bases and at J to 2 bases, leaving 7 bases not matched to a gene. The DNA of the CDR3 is TGTGCCAGCAGGCGGACAGGGGCTGGGAACTATGGCTACACCTTC. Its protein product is CASRRTGAGNYGYTF.

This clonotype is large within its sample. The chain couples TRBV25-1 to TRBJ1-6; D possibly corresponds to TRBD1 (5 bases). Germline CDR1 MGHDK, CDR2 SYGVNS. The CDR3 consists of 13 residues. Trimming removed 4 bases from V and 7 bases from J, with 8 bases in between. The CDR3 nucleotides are TGTGCCAGCAGTGGGCAGGGAAATTCACCCCTCCACTTT. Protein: CASSGQGNSPLHF.

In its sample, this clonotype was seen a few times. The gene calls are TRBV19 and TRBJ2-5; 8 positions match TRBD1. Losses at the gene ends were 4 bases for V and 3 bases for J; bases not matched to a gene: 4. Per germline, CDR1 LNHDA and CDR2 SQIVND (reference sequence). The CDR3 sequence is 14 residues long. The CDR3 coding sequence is TGTGCCAGTAGTAAGGGGACAGGTGAAGAGACCCAGTACTTC. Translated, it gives CASSKGTGEETQYF.

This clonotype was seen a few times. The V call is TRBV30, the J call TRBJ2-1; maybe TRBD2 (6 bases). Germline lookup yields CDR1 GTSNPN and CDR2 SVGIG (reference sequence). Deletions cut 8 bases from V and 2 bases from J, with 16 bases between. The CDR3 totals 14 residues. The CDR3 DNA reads TGTGCCGGGGGTAAGCGGGCAACCTACAATGAGCAGTTCTTC. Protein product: CAGGKRATYNEQFF.

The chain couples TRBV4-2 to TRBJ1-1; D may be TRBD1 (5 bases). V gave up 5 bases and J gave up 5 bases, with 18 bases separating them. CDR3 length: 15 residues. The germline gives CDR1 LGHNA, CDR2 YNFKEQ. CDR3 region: CASSGEVKGRTEAFF. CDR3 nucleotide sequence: TGTGCCAGCAGCGGGGAAGTGAAGGGGCGGACTGAAGCTTTCTTT.

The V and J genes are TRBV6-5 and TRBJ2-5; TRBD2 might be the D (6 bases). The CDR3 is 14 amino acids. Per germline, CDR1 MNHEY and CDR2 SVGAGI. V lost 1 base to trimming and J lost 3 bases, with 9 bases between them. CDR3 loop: CASSYFSSEETQYF. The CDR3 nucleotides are TGTGCCAGCAGTTACTTTTCTAGCGAAGAGACCCAGTACTTC.

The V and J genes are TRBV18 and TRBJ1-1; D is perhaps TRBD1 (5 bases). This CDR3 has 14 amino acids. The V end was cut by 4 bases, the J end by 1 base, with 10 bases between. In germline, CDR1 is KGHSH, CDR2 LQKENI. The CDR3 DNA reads TGTGCCAGCTCACTGGGAAGGGGGAACACTGAAGCTTTCTTT. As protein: CASSLGRGNTEAFF.

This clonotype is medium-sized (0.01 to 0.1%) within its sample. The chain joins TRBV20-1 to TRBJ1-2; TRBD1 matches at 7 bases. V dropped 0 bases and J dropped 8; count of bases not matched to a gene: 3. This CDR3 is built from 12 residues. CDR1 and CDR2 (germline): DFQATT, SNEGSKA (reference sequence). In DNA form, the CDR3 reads TGCAGTGCTAGAGAACAGGGGAGGGGCTACACCTTC. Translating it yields CSAREQGRGYTF.

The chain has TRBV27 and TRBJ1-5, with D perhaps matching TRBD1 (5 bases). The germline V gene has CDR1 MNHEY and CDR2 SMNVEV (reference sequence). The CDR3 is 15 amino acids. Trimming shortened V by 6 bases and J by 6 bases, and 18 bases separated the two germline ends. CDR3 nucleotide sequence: TGTGCCAGCAGGGTCCGGGGGAGGGAACGTCAGCCCCAGCATTTT. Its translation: CASRVRGRERQPQHF.

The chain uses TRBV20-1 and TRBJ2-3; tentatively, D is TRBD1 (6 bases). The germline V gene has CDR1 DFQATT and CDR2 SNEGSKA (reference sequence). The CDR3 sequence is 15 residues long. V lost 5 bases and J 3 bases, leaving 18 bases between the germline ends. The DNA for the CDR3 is TGCAGTGCTGGCCCTACAGGGACGAGTACAGATACGCAGTATTTT. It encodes CSAGPTGTSTDTQYF.

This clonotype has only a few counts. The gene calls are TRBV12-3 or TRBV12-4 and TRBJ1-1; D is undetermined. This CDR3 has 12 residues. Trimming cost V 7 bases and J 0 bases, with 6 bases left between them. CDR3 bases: TGTGCCAGCAAGATGATGAACACTGAAGCTTTCTTT. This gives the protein CASKMMNTEAFF.

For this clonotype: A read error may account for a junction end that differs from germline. For the CDR3, the DNA is TGTACCAGCAGCCTGACGGACCTCCTCAATTCACCCCTCCACTTT. This encodes CTSSLTDLLNSPLHF. The chain employs TRBV27 and TRBJ1-6, with D unresolved. Germline-derived CDR1 and CDR2 are MNHEY and SMNVEV (reference sequence). CDR3 size: 15 residues.

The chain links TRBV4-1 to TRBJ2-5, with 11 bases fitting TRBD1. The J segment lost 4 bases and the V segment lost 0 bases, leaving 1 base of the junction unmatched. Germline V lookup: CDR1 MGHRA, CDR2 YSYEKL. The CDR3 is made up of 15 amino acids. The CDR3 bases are TGCGCCAGCAGCCAAGAGGGGACAGGGGGAGAGACCCAGTACTTC. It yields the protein CASSQEGTGGETQYF.

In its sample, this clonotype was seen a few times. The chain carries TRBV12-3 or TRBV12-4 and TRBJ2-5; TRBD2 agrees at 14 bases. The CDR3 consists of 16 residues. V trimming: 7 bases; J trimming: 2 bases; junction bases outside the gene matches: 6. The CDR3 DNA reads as TGTGCCAGCACCACCGGACTAGCGGGGGGACAAGAGACCCAGTACTTC. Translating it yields CASTTGLAGGQETQYF.